Only a few counts were recorded for the clone carrying this T cell receptor beta chain. Its antigen remains unknown. V lost 4 bases, J lost 0 bases, and 2 bases stayed unmatched. Germline CDR1 reads SGHRS; CDR2 reads YFSETQ. The CDR3 extends over 15 amino acids. The data were obtained in a study of T-cell memory formation after mild COVID-19. Constant-segment primers were used for 5'RACE, and the resulting TCR alpha and TCR beta cDNA libraries carried sample barcodes and UMIs. Each CDR3 protein is one row after TCRdb ran MiXCR on the 5' RACE reads. The sample lists about 420,000 distinct CDR3 sequences; under 25% were seen once. Overall study results and limits: Day 15 to 85 contracting clones showed balanced CD4/CD8; later expanders leaned CD4+.

The rearrangement links TRBV5-1 to TRBJ2-7, with TRBD2 identical over 12 bases. The receptor's source is an adult woman who had mild COVID-19 (a few samples of this study predate the infection). Cell type and time point are not known. Sequencing used PBMCs or a T cell subset sorted from them (not recorded which). The CDR3 region has the DNA TGCGCCAGCAGCCCGACTAGCGGGGGCTCCTACGAGCAGTACTTC. Translation gives CASSPTSGGSYEQYF.